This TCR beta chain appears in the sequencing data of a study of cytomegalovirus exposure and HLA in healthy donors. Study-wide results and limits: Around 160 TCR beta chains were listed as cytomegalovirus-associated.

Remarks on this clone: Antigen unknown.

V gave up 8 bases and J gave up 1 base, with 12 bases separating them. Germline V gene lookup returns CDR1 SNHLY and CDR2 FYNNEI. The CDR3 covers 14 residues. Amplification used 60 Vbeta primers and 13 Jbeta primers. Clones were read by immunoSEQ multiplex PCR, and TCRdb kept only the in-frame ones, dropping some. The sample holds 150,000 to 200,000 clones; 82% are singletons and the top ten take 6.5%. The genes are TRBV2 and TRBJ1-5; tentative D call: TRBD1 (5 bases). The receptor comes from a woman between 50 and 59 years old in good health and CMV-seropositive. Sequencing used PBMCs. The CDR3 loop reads CASDGGLSNQPQHF. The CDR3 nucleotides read TGTGCCAGCGACGGGGGTTTAAGCAATCAGCCCCAGCATTTT.